This entry lists 27 T cell receptor beta chains sequenced from one sample in a study of blood T cell repertoires in COVID-19. The data were produced by immunoSEQ multiplex PCR, yet TCRdb's version contains in-frame clones alone and is incomplete. The data contain over 100,000 clones, roughly 83% of them singletons. The material sequenced was peripheral blood. These TCRs come from a woman in her sixties or seventies with acute or convalescent COVID-19.

The chain has TRBV29-1 and TRBJ1-1; no firm D call. CDR1 and CDR2 (germline): SQVTM, ANQGSEA. The CDR3 totals 11 residues. V lost 8 bases, J lost 2 bases, and 9 bases lay in between. The CDR3 loop reads CSPQKNTEAFF. The DNA of the CDR3 is TGCAGCCCTCAGAAAAACACTGAAGCTTTCTTT.

This clone was detected a few times. The J gene is TRBJ2-2, the V gene TRBV2; TRBD2 matches 9 bases. V lost 6 bases, J lost 5 bases, and 7 bases stayed unmatched. Germline CDR1 and CDR2: SNHLY and FYNNEI. The CDR3 length is 15 residues. The CDR3 DNA follows: TGTGCCAGCAGACGGCTAGCGGGATATACCGGGGAGCTGTTTTTT. It encodes CASRRLAGYTGELFF.

This clone was recorded once. The chain recombines TRBV7-8 with TRBJ2-3; the match to TRBD1 covers 7 bases. This CDR3 spans 16 amino acids. After removal of 5 bases from V and 6 bases from J, the junction contained 14 bases not matched to a gene. CDR1 SGHVS and CDR2 FQNEAQ come from the germline V gene. CDR3 region: CASSSRTGTVLDTQYF. The CDR3 bases are TGTGCCAGCAGCAGTCGGACCGGGACAGTACTGGATACGCAGTATTTT.

The chain employs TRBV18 and TRBJ2-7, with 8 bases fitting TRBD1. V lost 5 bases to trimming and J lost 4 bases; unmatched junction nucleotides: 22. CDR3 length: 19 amino acids. CDR1 and CDR2 from the germline V gene are KGHSH and LQKENI. CDR3 sequence (DNA): TGTGCCAGCTCAAAGGGGGGAAGACCCGGGACAGGAGATATATACGAGCAGTACTTC. Amino acids: CASSKGGRPGTGDIYEQYF.

The chain is built from TRBV16 and TRBJ2-7; TRBD1 matches at 8 bases. CDR3 length: 14 amino acids. V shed 4 bases and J 6 bases; nucleotides not matched to a gene: 8. Germline CDR1 reads KGHSY; CDR2 reads FQNENV. For the CDR3, the DNA is TGTGCCAGCAGCCGGACCCAGGGGGCTGGCGAGCAGTACTTC. As protein: CASSRTQGAGEQYF.

V gene TRBV15 combines with J gene TRBJ2-1; TRBD2 aligns across 9 bases. CDR1 is LNHNV and CDR2 is YYDKDF in the germline V gene (reference sequence). CDR3 length: 16 residues. V dropped 1 base and J dropped 8; count of bases not matched to a gene: 9. In nucleotides, the CDR3 is TGTGCCACCAGCAGAGGTGGTAGCGGGAGTAGGGATGAGCAGTTCTTC. This codes for CATSRGGSGSRDEQFF.

As concerns this clone: One end of the junction fails to match germline, which may point to a read error. CDR3 protein: CASSVDSYNEQFF. As DNA, the CDR3 is TGTGCTAGCAGCGTGGACAGTTACAATGAGCAGTTCTTC. V gene TRBV7-7 combines with J gene TRBJ2-1, with D possibly matching TRBD1 (6 bases). Germline V CDR1 and CDR2: SSHAT, FNYEAQ (reference sequence). This CDR3 contains 13 residues.

The CDR3 spells CASSSQDRGTYF. CDR3 sequence (DNA): TGTGCCAGCAGCTCCCAGGACAGGGGCACGTACTTC. V and J are TRBV28 and TRBJ2-4; the match to TRBD1 covers 9 bases. The germline V gene has CDR1 MDHEN and CDR2 SYDVKM. CDR3 length: 12 amino acids. V lost 6 bases and J lost 15; bases outside the gene matches: 9.

This clone was recorded only once. V is TRBV12-3 or TRBV12-4 and J is TRBJ2-5; a weak D match, TRBD1 (6 bases). V was trimmed by 6 bases and J by 4 bases, leaving 12 bases between them. This CDR3 contains 13 residues. The CDR3 bases are TGTGCCAGCAGGCCAGGGGTGGGAGAGACCCAGTACTTC. It specifies CASRPGVGETQYF.

The CDR3 nucleotides read TGTGCCTGGAGTGTCGGGACAGTCAGTTGGGAGCAGTACTTC. The encoded protein is CAWSVGTVSWEQYF. The V gene is TRBV30, the J gene TRBJ2-7, with 7 positions matching TRBD1. Germline values: CDR1 GTSNPN, CDR2 SVGIG (reference sequence). Losses at the gene ends were 0 bases for V and 7 bases for J; bases not matched to a gene: 9. This CDR3 has 14 residues.

This clone was counted between two and nine times. J is TRBJ1-4 and V is TRBV30, with D hard to call. Germline V gives CDR1 GTSNPN, CDR2 SVGIG (reference sequence). The CDR3 runs 11 residues. V lost 1 base, J lost 7 bases, and 4 bases lay in between. The CDR3 here is CAWSGSEKLFF. The CDR3 DNA reads TGTGCCTGGAGTGGGAGTGAAAAACTGTTTTTT.

The J gene is TRBJ2-3, the V gene TRBV7-6, with 12 positions matching TRBD2. Germline CDR1 reads SGHVS; CDR2 reads FNYEAQ. J was trimmed by 4 bases and V by 5 bases; bases with no gene match: 7. This CDR3 is built from 16 residues. The CDR3 loop reads CASSARLAGAPDTQYF. The CDR3 region has the DNA TGTGCCAGCAGCGCCAGACTAGCGGGAGCCCCAGATACGCAGTATTTT.

A single count supports this clone. The chain has TRBV7-2 and TRBJ2-7; TRBD2 agrees at 8 bases. After removal of 6 bases from V and 5 bases from J, the junction contained 6 bases not matched to a gene. Germline assignment: CDR1 SGHTA and CDR2 FQGNSA. CDR3 length: 13 amino acids. CDR3 in amino acids: CASSPWREDEQYF. The DNA for the CDR3 is TGTGCCAGCAGTCCCTGGCGGGAGGACGAGCAGTACTTC.

The chain carries TRBV28 and TRBJ1-2, with a weak D call TRBD1 (5 bases). The ends were cut back, 5 bases at V and 8 bases at J, with 12 bases in the middle. The germline CDR1 and CDR2 sequences are MDHEN and SYDVKM. The CDR3 has 12 amino acids. The CDR3 region has the DNA TGTGCCAGCAGTGCTACGGGGGAAGGCTACACCTTC. It yields the protein CASSATGEGYTF.

The CDR3 spells CASSQTGGLRAFF. The CDR3 DNA follows: TGTGCCAGCAGCCAAACGGGCGGACTCCGAGCTTTCTTT. The chain is built from TRBV3-1 (or the pseudogene TRBV3-2) and TRBJ1-1; the D is unclear. From germline, CDR1 is LGHDT and CDR2 YNNKEL (reference sequence). The CDR3 contains 13 residues. V lost 2 bases and J 10 bases, leaving 14 bases between the germline ends.

In regard to this clone: Sequence at one end of the junction differs from germline and may be a read error. This chain connects TRBV6-1 to TRBJ1-6, with 8 bases lining up with TRBD1. The germline V gene encodes CDR1 MNHNS and CDR2 SASEGT. This CDR3 region has 15 residues. This CDR3 is CASREGDRYNSPLHF. CDR3 bases: TGTGCCAGCAGGGAAGGGGACAGGTATAATTCACCCCTCCACTTT.

The V and J genes are TRBV30 and TRBJ1-5; 9 positions agree with TRBD1. The CDR3 is 14 residues long. Looked up from germline, CDR1 is GTSNPN and CDR2 is SVGIG (reference sequence). With 6 bases clipped from V and 4 bases from J, the junction kept 7 bases outside the gene matches. CDR3: CACSFGTGNQPQHF. The CDR3 DNA sequence: TGTGCCTGCTCCTTCGGGACAGGGAATCAGCCCCAGCATTTT.

This clone came up a few times. The chain employs TRBV11-2 and TRBJ2-1, with D perhaps matching TRBD1 (5 bases). The V and J ends lost 5 bases and 9 bases respectively, with 11 bases between them. Looked up from germline, CDR1 is SGHAT and CDR2 is FQNNGV. This CDR3 is built from 12 residues. CDR3 sequence: CASSTQGSEQFF. CDR3 DNA sequence: TGTGCCAGCAGCACCCAGGGAAGTGAGCAGTTCTTC.

The genes are TRBV7-3 and TRBJ2-1; possibly TRBD2 for D (7 bases). The germline gives CDR1 SGHTA, CDR2 FQGTGA. The CDR3 is made up of 15 amino acids. Deletions cut 7 bases from V and 9 bases from J, with 22 bases between. This CDR3 is CASTHSGGGSGEQFF. The CDR3, as DNA: TGTGCCAGCACCCACTCGGGCGGGGGCAGCGGTGAGCAGTTCTTC.

The chain recombines TRBV20-1 with TRBJ2-2; perhaps TRBD2 as D (5 bases). The V and J ends lost 3 bases and 1 base respectively, with 9 bases between them. Germline V CDR1 and CDR2: DFQATT, SNEGSKA (reference sequence). There are 14 residues in the CDR3. The CDR3 here is CSASERRNTGELFF. DNA for the CDR3: TGCAGTGCTAGTGAGCGGAGGAACACCGGGGAGCTGTTTTTT.

This CDR3 reads CASSRDYYYNEQFF. The CDR3 coding sequence is TGTGCCAGCAGCCGGGACTACTACTACAATGAGCAGTTCTTC. The V gene is TRBV5-4, the J gene TRBJ2-1; 7 nucleotides agree with TRBD2. This CDR3 has 14 amino acids. Germline CDR1 and CDR2: SGHNT and YYREEE (reference sequence). V lost 4 bases to trimming and J lost 3 bases; unmatched junction nucleotides: 4.

The chain carries TRBV3-1 (or the pseudogene TRBV3-2) and TRBJ1-1, with TRBD1 identical over 8 bases. From germline, CDR1 is LGHDT and CDR2 YNNKEL (reference sequence). The CDR3 loop spans 17 amino acids. V trimming: 6 bases; J trimming: 3 bases; junction bases outside the gene matches: 15. The DNA of the CDR3 is TGTGCCAGCAGGCCAACCCGATCCCACAGGGGGGACACTGAAGCTTTCTTT. This encodes CASRPTRSHRGDTEAFF.

V gene TRBV10-2 combines with J gene TRBJ2-5, with a tentative D call TRBD1 (5 bases). The germline V gene encodes CDR1 WSHSY and CDR2 SAAADI. Trimming took off 0 bases at V and 5 bases at J, with 10 bases between the two ends. The CDR3 runs to 14 residues. CDR3 in DNA: TGCGCCAGCAGTGAGTCCGGGCCAGGGGAGACCCAGTACTTC. It yields the protein CASSESGPGETQYF.

The chain links TRBV28 to TRBJ1-1; maybe TRBD1 (5 bases). With 3 bases removed from V and 4 bases from J, the gap between germline ends came to 15 bases. Germline-derived CDR1 and CDR2 are MDHEN and SYDVKM. The CDR3 is 15 amino acids. The chain's CDR3 is CASSLERMGLTEAFF. The CDR3 bases are TGTGCCAGCAGTTTGGAACGGATGGGGCTCACTGAAGCTTTCTTT.

The V gene is TRBV9, the J gene TRBJ1-2; 7 bases line up with TRBD1. J lost 8 bases, V lost 3 bases, and 10 bases had no gene match. This CDR3 has 14 residues. Germline assignment: CDR1 SGDLS and CDR2 YYNGEE. In nucleotides, the CDR3 is TGTGCCAGCAGCGCCCAGGGGGGTCTAAACGGCTACACCTTC. The encoded protein is CASSAQGGLNGYTF.

This sequence joins TRBV9 and TRBJ2-7, with D perhaps matching TRBD2 (6 bases). The germline V gene encodes CDR1 SGDLS and CDR2 YYNGEE. Deletions cut 3 bases from V and 6 bases from J, with 19 bases between. The CDR3 is 15 amino acids. The chain's CDR3 is CASSDNRDSESEQYF. DNA of the CDR3: TGTGCCAGCAGCGATAACCGGGACTCGGAAAGCGAGCAGTACTTC.

The chain combines TRBV29-1 with TRBJ2-7; maybe TRBD2 (6 bases). Germline loops: CDR1 SQVTM, CDR2 ANQGSEA. V lost 5 bases, J lost 1 base, and 9 bases lay in between. CDR3 length equals 12 residues. DNA for the CDR3: TGCAGCGTTTTGCGGGGTTCCTACGAGCAGTACTTC. Its protein product is CSVLRGSYEQYF.